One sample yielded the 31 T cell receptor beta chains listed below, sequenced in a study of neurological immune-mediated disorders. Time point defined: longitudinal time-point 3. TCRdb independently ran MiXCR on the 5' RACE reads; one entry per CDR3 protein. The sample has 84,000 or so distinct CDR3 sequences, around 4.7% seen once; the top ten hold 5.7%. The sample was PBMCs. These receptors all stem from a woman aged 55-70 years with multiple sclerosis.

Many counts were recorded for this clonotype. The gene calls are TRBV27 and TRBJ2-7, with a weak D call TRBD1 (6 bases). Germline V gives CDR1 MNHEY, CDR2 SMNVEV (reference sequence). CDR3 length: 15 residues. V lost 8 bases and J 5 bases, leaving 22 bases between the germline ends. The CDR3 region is CASCPDSRRFHEQYF. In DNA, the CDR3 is TGTGCCAGCTGCCCGGACAGCCGTCGATTCCACGAGCAGTACTTC.

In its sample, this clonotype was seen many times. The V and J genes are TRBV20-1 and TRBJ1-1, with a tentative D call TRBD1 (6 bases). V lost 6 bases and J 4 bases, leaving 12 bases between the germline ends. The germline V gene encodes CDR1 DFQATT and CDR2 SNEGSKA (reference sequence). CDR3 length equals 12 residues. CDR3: CSAEGGGTEAFF. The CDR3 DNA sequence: TGCAGTGCCGAGGGGGGAGGCACTGAAGCTTTCTTT.

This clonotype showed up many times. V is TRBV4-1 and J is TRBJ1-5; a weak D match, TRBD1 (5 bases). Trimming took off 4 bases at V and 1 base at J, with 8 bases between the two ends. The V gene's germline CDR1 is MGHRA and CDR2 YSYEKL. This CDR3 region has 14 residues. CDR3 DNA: TGCGCCAGCAGCCCTGGGGGGAGCAATCAGCCCCAGCATTTT. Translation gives CASSPGGSNQPQHF.

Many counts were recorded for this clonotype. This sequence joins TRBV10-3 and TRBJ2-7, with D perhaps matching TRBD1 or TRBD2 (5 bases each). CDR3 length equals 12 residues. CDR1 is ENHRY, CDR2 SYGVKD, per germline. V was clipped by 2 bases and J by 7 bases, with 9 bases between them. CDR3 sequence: CAISELREEQYF. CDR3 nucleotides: TGTGCCATCAGTGAGCTCAGGGAGGAGCAGTACTTC.

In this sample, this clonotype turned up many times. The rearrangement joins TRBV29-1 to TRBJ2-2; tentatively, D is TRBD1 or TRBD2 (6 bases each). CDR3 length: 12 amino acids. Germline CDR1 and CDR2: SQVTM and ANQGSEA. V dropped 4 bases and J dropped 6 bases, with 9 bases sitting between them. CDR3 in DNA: TGCAGCGTTGGAGGGGGGTCCGGGGAGCTGTTTTTT. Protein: CSVGGGSGELFF.

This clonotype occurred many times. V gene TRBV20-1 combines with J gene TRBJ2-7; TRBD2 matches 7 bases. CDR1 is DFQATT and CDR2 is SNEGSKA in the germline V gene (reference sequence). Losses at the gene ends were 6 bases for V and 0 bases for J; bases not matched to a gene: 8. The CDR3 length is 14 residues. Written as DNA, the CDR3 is TGCAGTGCCTATGGCGGGGGAAGCTCCTACGAGCAGTACTTC. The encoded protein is CSAYGGGSSYEQYF.

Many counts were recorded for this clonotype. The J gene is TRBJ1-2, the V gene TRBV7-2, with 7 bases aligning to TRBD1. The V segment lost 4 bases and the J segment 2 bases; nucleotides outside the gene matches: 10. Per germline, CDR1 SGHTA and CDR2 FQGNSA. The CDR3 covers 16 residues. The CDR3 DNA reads TGTGCCAGCAGCTACCGCCTGGGGGGACAGAACTATGGCTACACCTTC. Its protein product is CASSYRLGGQNYGYTF. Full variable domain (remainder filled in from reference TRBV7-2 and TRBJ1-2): GAGVSQSPSNKVTEKGKDVELRCDPISGHTALYWYRQSLGQGLEFLIYFQGNSAPDKSGLPSDRFSAERTGGSVSTLTIQRTQQEDSAVYLCASSYRLGGQNYGYTFGSGTRLTVV.

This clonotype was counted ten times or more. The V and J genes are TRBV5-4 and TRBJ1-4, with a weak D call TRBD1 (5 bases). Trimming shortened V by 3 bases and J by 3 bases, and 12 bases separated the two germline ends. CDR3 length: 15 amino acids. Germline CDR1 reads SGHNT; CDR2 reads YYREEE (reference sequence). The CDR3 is CASSSPGSANEKLFF. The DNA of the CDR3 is TGTGCCAGCAGCTCCCCAGGGTCTGCTAATGAAAAACTGTTTTTT.

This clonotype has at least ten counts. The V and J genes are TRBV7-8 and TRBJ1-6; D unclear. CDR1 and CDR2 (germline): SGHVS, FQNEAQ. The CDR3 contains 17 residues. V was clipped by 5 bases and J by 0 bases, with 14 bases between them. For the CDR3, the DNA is TGTGCCAGCAGCGTTGTCGGGGTTAGCTCCTATAATTCACCCCTCCACTTT. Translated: CASSVVGVSSYNSPLHF.

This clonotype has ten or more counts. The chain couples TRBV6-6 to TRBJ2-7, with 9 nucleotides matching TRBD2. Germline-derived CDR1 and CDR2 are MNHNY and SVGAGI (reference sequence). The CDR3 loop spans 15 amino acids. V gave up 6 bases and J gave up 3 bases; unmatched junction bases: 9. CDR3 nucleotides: TGTGCCAGCAGCTCACGGGGCGGGGGGGTCTACGAGCAGTACTTC. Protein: CASSSRGGGVYEQYF.

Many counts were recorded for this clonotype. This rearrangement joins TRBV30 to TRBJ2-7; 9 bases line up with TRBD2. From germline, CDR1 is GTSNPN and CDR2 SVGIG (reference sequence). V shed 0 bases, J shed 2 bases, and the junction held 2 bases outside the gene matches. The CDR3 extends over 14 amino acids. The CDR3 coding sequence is TGTGCCTGGAGTGTAGCGGGGGGAGCCTACGAGCAGTACTTC. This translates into CAWSVAGGAYEQYF.

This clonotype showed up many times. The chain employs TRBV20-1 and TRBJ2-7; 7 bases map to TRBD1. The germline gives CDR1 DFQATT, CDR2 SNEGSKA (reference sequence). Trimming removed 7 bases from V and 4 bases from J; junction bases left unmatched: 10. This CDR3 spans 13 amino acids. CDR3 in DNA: TGCAGTGTTCGAAGACAGGGTTCGTACGAGCAGTACTTC. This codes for CSVRRQGSYEQYF.

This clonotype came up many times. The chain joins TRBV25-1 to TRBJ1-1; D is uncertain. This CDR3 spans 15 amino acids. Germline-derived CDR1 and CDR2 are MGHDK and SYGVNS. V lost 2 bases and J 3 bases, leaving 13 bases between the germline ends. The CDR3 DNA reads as TGTGCCAGCAGTGAAGGGATGGGCGGCTACACTGAAGCTTTCTTT. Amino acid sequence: CASSEGMGGYTEAFF.

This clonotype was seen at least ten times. The CDR3 loop is CASRQEVQSYEQYF. DNA for the CDR3: TGTGCCAGCAGGCAGGAAGTTCAATCCTACGAGCAGTACTTC. The J gene is TRBJ2-7, the V gene TRBV2, with D hard to call. The CDR3 covers 14 residues. Germline assignment: CDR1 SNHLY and CDR2 FYNNEI. V dropped 6 bases and J dropped 1 base, with 13 bases sitting between them. Full variable domain (rest looked up from reference TRBV2 and TRBJ2-7): EPEVTQTPSHQVTQMGQEVILRCVPISNHLYFYWYRQILGQKVEFLVSFYNNEISEKSEIFDDQFSVERPDGSNFTLKIRSTKLEDSAMYFCASRQEVQSYEQYFGPGTRLTVT.

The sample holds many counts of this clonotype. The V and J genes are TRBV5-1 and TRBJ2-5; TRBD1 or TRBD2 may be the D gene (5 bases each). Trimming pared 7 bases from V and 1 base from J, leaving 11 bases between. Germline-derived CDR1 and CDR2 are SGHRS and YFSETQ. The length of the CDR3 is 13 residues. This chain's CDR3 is CASHQGRQETQYF. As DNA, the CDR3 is TGCGCCAGCCACCAGGGACGCCAAGAGACCCAGTACTTC.

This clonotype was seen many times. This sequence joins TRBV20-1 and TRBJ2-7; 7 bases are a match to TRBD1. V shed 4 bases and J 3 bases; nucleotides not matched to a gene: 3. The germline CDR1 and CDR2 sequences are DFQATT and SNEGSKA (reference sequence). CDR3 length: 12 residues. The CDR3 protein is CSATRDSYEQYF. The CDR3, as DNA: TGCAGTGCTACCCGGGACAGCTACGAGCAGTACTTC.

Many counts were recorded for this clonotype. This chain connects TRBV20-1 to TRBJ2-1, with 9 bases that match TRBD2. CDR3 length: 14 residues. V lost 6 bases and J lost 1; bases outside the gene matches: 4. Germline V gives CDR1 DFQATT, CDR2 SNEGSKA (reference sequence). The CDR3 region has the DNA TGCAGTGCCCAGACTAGCGGATCCTACAATGAGCAGTTCTTC. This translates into CSAQTSGSYNEQFF.

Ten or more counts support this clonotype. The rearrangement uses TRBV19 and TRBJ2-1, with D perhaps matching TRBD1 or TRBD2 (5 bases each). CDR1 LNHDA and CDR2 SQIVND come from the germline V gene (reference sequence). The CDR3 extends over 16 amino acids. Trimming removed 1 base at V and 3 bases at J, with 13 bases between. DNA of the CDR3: TGTGCCAGTAGTATAGGCCGGGACCCGGGCTACAATGAGCAGTTCTTC. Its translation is CASSIGRDPGYNEQFF.

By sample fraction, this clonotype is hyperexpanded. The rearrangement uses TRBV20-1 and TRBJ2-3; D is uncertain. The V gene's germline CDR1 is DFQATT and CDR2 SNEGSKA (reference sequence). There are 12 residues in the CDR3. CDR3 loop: CSVADTTDTQYF. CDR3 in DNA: TGCTCCGTCGCGGATACAACAGATACGCAGTATTTT.

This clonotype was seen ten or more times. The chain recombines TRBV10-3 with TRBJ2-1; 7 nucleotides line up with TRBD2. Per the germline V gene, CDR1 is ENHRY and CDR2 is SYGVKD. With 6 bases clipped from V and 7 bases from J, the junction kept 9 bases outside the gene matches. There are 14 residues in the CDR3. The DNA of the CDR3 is TGTGCCATCAGAGCCGACACGGGGGGAAATGAGCAGTTCTTC. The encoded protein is CAIRADTGGNEQFF.

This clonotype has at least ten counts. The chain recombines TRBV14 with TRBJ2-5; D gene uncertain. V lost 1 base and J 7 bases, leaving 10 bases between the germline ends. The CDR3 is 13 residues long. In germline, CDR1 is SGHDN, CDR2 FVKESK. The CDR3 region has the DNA TGTGCCAGCAGCCAAGCAACCCTCGGGACCCAGTACTTC. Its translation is CASSQATLGTQYF.

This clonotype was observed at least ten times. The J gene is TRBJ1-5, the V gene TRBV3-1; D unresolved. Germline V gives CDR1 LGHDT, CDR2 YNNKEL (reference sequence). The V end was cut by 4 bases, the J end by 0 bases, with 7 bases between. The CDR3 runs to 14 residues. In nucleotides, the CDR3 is TGTGCCAGCAGCCTTACCCATAGCAATCAGCCCCAGCATTTT. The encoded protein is CASSLTHSNQPQHF.

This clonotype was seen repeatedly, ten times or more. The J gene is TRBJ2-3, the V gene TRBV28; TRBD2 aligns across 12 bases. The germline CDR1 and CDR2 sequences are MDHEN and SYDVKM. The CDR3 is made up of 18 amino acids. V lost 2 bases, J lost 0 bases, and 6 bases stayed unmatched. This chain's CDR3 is CASSLPSGGASSTDTQYF. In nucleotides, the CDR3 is TGTGCCAGCAGTTTACCTAGCGGGGGGGCCTCCAGCACAGATACGCAGTATTTT. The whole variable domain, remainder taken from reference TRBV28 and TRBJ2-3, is DVKVTQSSRYLVKRTGEKVFLECVQDMDHENMFWYRQDPGLGLRLIYFSYDVKMKEKGDIPEGYSVSREKKERFSLILESASTNQTSMYLCASSLPSGGASSTDTQYFGPGTRLTVL.

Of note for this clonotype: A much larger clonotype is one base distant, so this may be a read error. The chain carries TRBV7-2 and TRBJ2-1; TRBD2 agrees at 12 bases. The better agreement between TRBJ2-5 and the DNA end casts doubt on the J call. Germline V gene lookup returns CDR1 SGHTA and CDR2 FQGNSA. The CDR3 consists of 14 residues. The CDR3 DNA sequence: TGTGCCAGCAGCATGGGACTAGCGGGCACACCCCAGTACTTC. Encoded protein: CASSMGLAGTPQYF.

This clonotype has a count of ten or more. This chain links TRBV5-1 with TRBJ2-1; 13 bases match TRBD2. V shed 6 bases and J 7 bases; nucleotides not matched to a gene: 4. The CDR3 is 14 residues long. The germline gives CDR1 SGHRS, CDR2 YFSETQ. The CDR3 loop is CASTRLAGGNEQFF. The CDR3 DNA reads TGCGCCAGCACCCGACTAGCGGGGGGAAATGAGCAGTTCTTC.

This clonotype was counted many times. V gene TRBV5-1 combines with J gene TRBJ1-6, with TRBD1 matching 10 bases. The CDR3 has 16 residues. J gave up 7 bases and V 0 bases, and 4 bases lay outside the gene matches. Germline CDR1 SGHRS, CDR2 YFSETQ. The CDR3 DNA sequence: TGCGCCAGCAGCTTGGGGGACAGGGGTCAGAATTCACCCCTCCACTTT. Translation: CASSLGDRGQNSPLHF.

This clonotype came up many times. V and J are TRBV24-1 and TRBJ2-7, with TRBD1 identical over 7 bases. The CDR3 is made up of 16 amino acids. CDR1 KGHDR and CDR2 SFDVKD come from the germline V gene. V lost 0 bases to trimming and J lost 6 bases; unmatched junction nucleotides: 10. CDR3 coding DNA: TGTGCCACCAGTGATTTGTCCCGACAGGGCCTGGGCGAGCAGTACTTC. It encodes CATSDLSRQGLGEQYF.

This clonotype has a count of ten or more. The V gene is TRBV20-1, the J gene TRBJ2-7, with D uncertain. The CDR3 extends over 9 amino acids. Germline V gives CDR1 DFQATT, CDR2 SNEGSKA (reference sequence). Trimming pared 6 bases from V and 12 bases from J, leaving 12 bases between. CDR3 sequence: CSANPGWYF. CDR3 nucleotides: TGCAGTGCCAACCCTGGGTGGTACTTC.

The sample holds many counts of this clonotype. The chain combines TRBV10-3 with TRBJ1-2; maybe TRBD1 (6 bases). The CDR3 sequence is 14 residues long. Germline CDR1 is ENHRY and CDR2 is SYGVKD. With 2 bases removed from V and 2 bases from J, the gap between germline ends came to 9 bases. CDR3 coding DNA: TGTGCCATCAGTGAGACAGGGAGAAACTATGGCTACACCTTC. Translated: CAISETGRNYGYTF.

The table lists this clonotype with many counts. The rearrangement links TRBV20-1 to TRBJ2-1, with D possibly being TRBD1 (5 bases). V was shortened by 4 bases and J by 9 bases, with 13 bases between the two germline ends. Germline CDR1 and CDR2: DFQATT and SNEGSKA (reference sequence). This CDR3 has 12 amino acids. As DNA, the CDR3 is TGCAGTGCTACCCCAGGGTCTGTTGAGCAGTTCTTC. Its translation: CSATPGSVEQFF.

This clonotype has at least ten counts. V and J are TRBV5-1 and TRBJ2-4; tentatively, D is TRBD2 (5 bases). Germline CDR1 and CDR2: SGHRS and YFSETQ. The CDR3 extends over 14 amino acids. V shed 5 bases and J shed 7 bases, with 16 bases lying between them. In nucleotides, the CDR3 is TGCGCCAGCAGGGGGTCCCCTGGGGAGAACATTCAGTACTTC. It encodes CASRGSPGENIQYF.